These 5 T cell receptor beta chains originate from one sample sequenced in a study of neurological immune-mediated disorders. TCRdb analysed the 5' RACE reads with MiXCR anew, one entry per CDR3 protein. Among some 30,000 distinct CDR3 sequences, approximately 4.4% were seen once, and the ten largest hold 23%. Sequencing was done on a sample of PBMCs. These receptor sequences come from a man younger than 30 in good health.

This clonotype was seen repeatedly, ten times or more. Written as DNA, the CDR3 is TGTGCCAGCAGCCCCGGGACGGCGGGGACCAACACCATATATTTT. Amino acid sequence: CASSPGTAGTNTIYF. The V and J genes are TRBV4-2 and TRBJ1-3; D possibly corresponds to TRBD1 (5 bases). This CDR3 is 15 amino acids long. Germline assignment: CDR1 LGHNA and CDR2 YNFKEQ. V was cut by 4 bases and J by 7 bases, with 17 bases left in between.

In its sample, this clonotype was seen many times. V gene TRBV7-9 combines with J gene TRBJ2-5, with D perhaps matching TRBD2 (7 bases). This CDR3 is built from 14 residues. Germline CDR1 reads SEHNR; CDR2 reads FQNEAQ (reference sequence). V gave up 8 bases and J gave up 5 bases, with 18 bases separating them. DNA of the CDR3: TGTGCCAGCGCCCCTGGGGGGGCGGGTGAGACCCAGTACTTC. This sequence encodes CASAPGGAGETQYF.

This clonotype was seen a single time. The V gene is TRBV20-1, the J gene TRBJ1-5; D possibly corresponds to TRBD1 (6 bases). Germline V CDR1 and CDR2: DFQATT, SNEGSKA (reference sequence). CDR3 size: 16 residues. V shed 6 bases and J shed 1 base, with 19 bases lying between them. The CDR3 protein is CSASKRGGWSNQPQHF. The CDR3 DNA reads TGCAGTGCCAGCAAAAGGGGGGGCTGGAGCAATCAGCCCCAGCATTTT.

This clonotype showed up many times. The chain employs TRBV20-1 and TRBJ1-2, with TRBD1 as a possible D gene (6 bases). CDR3 size: 13 residues. V was trimmed by 4 bases and J by 6 bases, leaving 15 bases between them. Germline CDR1 and CDR2: DFQATT and SNEGSKA (reference sequence). CDR3 nucleotides: TGCAGTGCTACCGTACAGGGTTCGAATGGCTACACCTTC. It encodes CSATVQGSNGYTF.

This clonotype was recorded many times. J is TRBJ2-6 and V is TRBV11-2, with 9 bases aligning to TRBD1. This CDR3 contains 18 residues. V trimming: 3 bases; J trimming: 0 bases; junction bases outside the gene matches: 6. The germline V gene encodes CDR1 SGHAT and CDR2 FQNNGV. The chain's CDR3 is CASSFLGQGFSGANVLTF. The CDR3 bases are TGTGCCAGCAGCTTTTTGGGACAGGGCTTCTCTGGGGCCAACGTCCTGACTTTC. Using reference TRBV11-2 and TRBJ2-6 for the parts outside the CDR3, the full variable domain is EAGVAQSPRYKIIEKRQSVAFWCNPISGHATLYWYQQILGQGPKLLIQFQNNGVVDDSQLPKDRFSAERLKGVDSTLKIQPAKLEDSAVYLCASSFLGQGFSGANVLTFGAGSRLTVL.